A selection of T cell receptor beta chains follows, all from one sample in a study of shared clonotypes between healthy human individuals. Here immunoSEQ multiplex PCR was the method, and the copy in TCRdb shows in-frame clones only, minus some. Here the sample spans roughly 2.4 million clones, around 95% being singletons. Sequences were obtained from naive CD4+ T cells sorted from blood. These receptor sequences come from a young man in good health. Each CDR3 is given with its conserved first and last residue. The D gene is left open where the match is weak.

D	V	J	length	DNA	CDR3
TRBD2	TRBV9	TRBJ2-3	15	TGTGCCAGCAGCGTGACTAGCGGGAGTCGAGATACGCAGTATTTT	CASSVTSGSRDTQYF
.	TRBV9	TRBJ1-1	14	TGTGCCAGCAGCGTAGTCGTATCGAACACTGAAGCTTTCTTT	CASSVVVSNTEAFF
TRBD1	TRBV6-6	TRBJ1-3	15	TGTGCCAGCAGTTCAACAGGGGGCTCTGGAAACACCATATATTTT	CASSSTGGSGNTIYF
TRBD2	TRBV7-2	TRBJ2-5	16	TGTGCCAGCAGCTTAGTGGCCCAGCGGGAGAGCGAGACCCAGTACTTC	CASSLVAQRESETQYF
.	TRBV14	TRBJ1-1	13	TGTGCCAGCAGCAGACAGGAGAACACTGAAGCTTTCTTT	CASSRQENTEAFF
.	TRBV9	TRBJ1-1	16	TGTGCCAGCAGCGTAGGTCCCTCGGGTAGGGGTCAAGAAGCTTTCTTT	CASSVGPSGRGQEAFF
.	TRBV5-1	TRBJ2-7	14	TGCGCCAGCAGTATGGCAGGGTCGGTGCACGAGCAGTACTTC	CASSMAGSVHEQYF
.	TRBV6-1	TRBJ1-4	13	TGTGCCAGCAGGTCCTGGGTGGGTGAAAAACTGTTTTTT	CASRSWVGEKLFF
.	TRBV30	TRBJ1-4	15	TGTGCCTGGACCCGAGGCTTAGCAACTAATGAAAAACTGTTTTTT	CAWTRGLATNEKLFF
TRBD1	TRBV2	TRBJ1-6	14	TGTGCCAGCAGTCAGGAGACAGGGGGCGAGATCCTCCACTTT	CASSQETGGEILHF
.	TRBV18	TRBJ1-4	14	TGTGCCAGCTCACCGTCGGCAACTAATGAAAAACTGTTTTTT	CASSPSATNEKLFF
.	TRBV9	TRBJ2-5	14	TGTGCCAGCAGCGTAGGTGGGAATCAAGAGACCCAGTACTTC	CASSVGGNQETQYF
.	TRBV7-2	TRBJ1-1	14	TGTGCCAGCAGCCCTGGAGGGCGTGCCACTGAAGCTTTCTTT	CASSPGGRATEAFF
TRBD2	TRBV5-4	TRBJ2-3	14	TGTGCCAGCAGCTTGCCTAGCGGTAAGGGTACGCAGTATTTT	CASSLPSGKGTQYF